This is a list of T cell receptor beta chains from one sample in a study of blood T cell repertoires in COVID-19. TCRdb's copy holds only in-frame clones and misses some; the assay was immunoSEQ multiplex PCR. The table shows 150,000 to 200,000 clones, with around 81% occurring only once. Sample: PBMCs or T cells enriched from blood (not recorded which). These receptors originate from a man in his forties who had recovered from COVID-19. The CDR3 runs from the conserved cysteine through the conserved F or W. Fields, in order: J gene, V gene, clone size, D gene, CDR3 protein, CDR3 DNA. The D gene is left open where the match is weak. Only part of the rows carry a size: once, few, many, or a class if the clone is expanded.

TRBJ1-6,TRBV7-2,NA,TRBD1,CASSIYRGPNSPLHF,TGTGCCAGCAGCATATACAGGGGCCCGAATTCACCCCTCCACTTT
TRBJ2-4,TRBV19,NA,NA,CASSILPVPKNIQYF,TGTGCCAGTTCCATCTTACCAGTCCCCAAAAACATTCAGTACTTC
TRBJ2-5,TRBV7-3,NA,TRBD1,CASSPGTGETQYF,TGTGCCAGCAGCCCCGGGACAGGGGAGACCCAGTACTTC
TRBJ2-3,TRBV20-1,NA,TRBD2,CSGSSGGQGTDTQYF,TGCAGTGGTAGTAGCGGGGGCCAGGGAACAGATACGCAGTATTTT
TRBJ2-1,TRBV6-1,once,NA,CASSGATAYNEQFF,TGTGCCAGCAGTGGAGCAACAGCTTACAATGAGCAGTTCTTC
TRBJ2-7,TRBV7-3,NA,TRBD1,CASSLSGTGSYEQYF,TGTGCCAGCAGCTTATCCGGGACAGGCTCCTACGAGCAGTACTTC
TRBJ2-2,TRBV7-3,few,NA,CASSLGARGGYTGELFF,TGTGCCAGCAGCCTAGGGGCCAGGGGTGGATACACCGGGGAGCTGTTTTTT
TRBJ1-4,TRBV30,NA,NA,CAWGDTGSNEKLFF,TGTGCCTGGGGAGACACAGGGTCTAATGAAAAACTGTTTTTT
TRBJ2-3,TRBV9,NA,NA,CASSVSSVQDTQYF,TGTGCCAGCAGCGTTTCTAGCGTCCAAGATACGCAGTATTTT
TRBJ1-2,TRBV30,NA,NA,CAWSSGYSSNYGYTF,TGTGCCTGGAGTTCGGGGTACAGTTCTAACTATGGCTACACCTTC
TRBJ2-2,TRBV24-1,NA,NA,CATSLGGHGELFF,TGTGCCACCAGTCTGGGGGGGCACGGGGAGCTGTTTTTT
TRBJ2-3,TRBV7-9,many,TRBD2,CASSPRLASGGTDTQYF,TGTGCCAGCAGCCCACGACTGGCTAGCGGCGGCACAGATACGCAGTATTTT
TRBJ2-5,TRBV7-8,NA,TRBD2,CASSLRELAGAQTQYF,TGTGCCAGCAGCTTGAGGGAACTAGCGGGGGCCCAGACCCAGTACTTC
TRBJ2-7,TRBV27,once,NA,CASSLQGSYEQYF,TGTGCCAGCAGTTTACAGGGGTCCTACGAGCAGTACTTC
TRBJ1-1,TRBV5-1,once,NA,CASSLGVSSNTEAFF,TGCGCCAGCAGCTTGGGAGTGTCGTCGAACACTGAAGCTTTCTTT
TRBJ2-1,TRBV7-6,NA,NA,CASSLVGQSYNEQFF,TGTGCCAGCAGCTTAGTAGGACAATCCTACAATGAGCAGTTCTTC
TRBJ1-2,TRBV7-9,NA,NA,CASSLAGNGYTF,TGTGCCAGCAGCTTAGCCGGGAATGGCTACACCTTC
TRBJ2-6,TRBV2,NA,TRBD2,CASKTSGGAFPGANVLTF,TGTGCCAGCAAGACTAGCGGGGGGGCATTTCCTGGGGCCAACGTCCTGACTTTC
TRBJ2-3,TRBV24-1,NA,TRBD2,CATTRPGGRDTQYF,TGTGCCACCACCCGGCCGGGGGGGCGAGATACGCAGTATTTT
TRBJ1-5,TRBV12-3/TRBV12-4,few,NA,CASRRSNQPQHF,TGTGCCAGCAGACGGAGCAATCAGCCCCAGCATTTT
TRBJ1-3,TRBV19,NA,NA,CASSSLTGSRNTIYF,TGTGCCAGTAGTAGCCTCACAGGGAGTAGAAACACCATATATTTT
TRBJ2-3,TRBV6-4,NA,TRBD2,CASTAGGPTDTQYF,TGTGCCAGCACCGCGGGGGGCCCCACAGATACGCAGTATTTT
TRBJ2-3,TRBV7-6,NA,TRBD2,CASSLAIAGGLGIDTQYF,TGTGCCAGCAGCTTAGCAATAGCGGGGGGGCTGGGTATAGATACGCAGTATTTT
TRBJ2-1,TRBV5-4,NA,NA,CASSPQQYNEQFF,TGTGCCAGCAGCCCCCAACAGTACAATGAGCAGTTCTTC
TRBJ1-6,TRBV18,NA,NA,CASSSQGGNSPLHF,TGTGCCAGCTCTTCCCAGGGAGGCAATTCACCCCTCCACTTT
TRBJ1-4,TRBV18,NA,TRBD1,CASTTGGYNEKLFF,TGTGCCAGCACAACAGGGGGATATAATGAAAAACTGTTTTTT
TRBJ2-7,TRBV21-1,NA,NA,CASSKVKDRTYEQYF,TGTGCCAGCAGCAAGGTGAAGGACAGAACCTACGAGCAGTACTTC
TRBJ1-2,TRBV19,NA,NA,CASSIERAGYTF,TGTGCCAGTAGTATAGAGAGAGCTGGCTACACCTTC
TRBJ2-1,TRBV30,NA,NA,CAWSVGGASYNEQFF,TGTGCCTGGAGTGTAGGGGGGGCCTCCTACAATGAGCAGTTCTTC
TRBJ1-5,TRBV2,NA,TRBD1,CASSRTGGGQPQHF,TGTGCCAGCAGTCGGACAGGGGGCGGGCAGCCCCAGCATTTT
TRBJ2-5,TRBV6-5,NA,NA,CASTLGPAGETQYF,TGTGCCAGCACATTGGGGCCCGCGGGGGAGACCCAGTACTTC
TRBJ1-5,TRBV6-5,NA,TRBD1,CASSPRTGINQPQHF,TGTGCCAGCAGTCCTAGGACAGGCATCAATCAGCCCCAGCATTTT
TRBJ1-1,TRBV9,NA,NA,CASSVGQITEAFF,TGTGCCAGCAGCGTAGGACAAATCACTGAAGCTTTCTTT
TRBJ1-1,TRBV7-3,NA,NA,CASSSDDRGMNTEAFF,TGTGCCAGCAGCTCGGATGATAGGGGTATGAACACTGAAGCTTTCTTT
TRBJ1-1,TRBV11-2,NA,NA,CASSLQIGSMNTEAFF,TGTGCCAGCAGCTTACAGATCGGGTCAATGAACACTGAAGCTTTCTTT
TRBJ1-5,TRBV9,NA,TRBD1,CASSGGQNHQPQHF,TGTGCCAGCAGCGGGGGACAGAATCATCAGCCCCAGCATTTT
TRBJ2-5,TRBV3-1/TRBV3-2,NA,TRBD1,CASSLETGQETQYF,TGTGCCAGCAGCCTCGAGACAGGGCAAGAGACCCAGTACTTC
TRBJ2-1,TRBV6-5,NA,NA,CASSYSSGGINEQFF,TGTGCCAGCAGTTACTCGTCAGGGGGGATCAATGAGCAGTTCTTC
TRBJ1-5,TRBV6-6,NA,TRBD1,CATYLGQGEEPQHF,TGTGCCACCTACTTGGGACAGGGGGAAGAGCCCCAGCATTTT
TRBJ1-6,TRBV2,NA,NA,CASTVLGGGSPLHF,TGTGCCAGCACAGTGCTGGGAGGGGGTTCACCCCTCCACTTT
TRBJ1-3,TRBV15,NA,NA,CATSRDREAGNTIYF,TGTGCCACCAGCAGAGACAGGGAGGCTGGAAACACCATATATTTT
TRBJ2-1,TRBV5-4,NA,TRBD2,CASSLGTSGGREQFF,TGTGCCAGCAGCTTGGGGACTAGCGGGGGGAGGGAGCAGTTCTTC
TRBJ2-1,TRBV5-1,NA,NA,CASSFLQAYDNEQFF,TGCGCCAGCAGCTTTCTACAGGCGTACGACAATGAGCAGTTCTTC
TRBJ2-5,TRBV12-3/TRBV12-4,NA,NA,CASSFLQRETQYF,TGTGCCAGCAGTTTTTTGCAACGGGAGACCCAGTACTTC
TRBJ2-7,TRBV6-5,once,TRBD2,CASRLLAGDDYEQYF,TGTGCCAGCAGATTACTAGCGGGGGACGACTACGAGCAGTACTTC
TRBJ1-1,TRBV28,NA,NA,CASSPPDRTSGTEAFF,TGTGCCAGCAGTCCCCCCGACAGGACATCTGGTACTGAAGCTTTCTTT
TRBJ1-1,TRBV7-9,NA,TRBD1,CASSPGTGGNTEAFF,TGTGCCAGCAGCCCCGGGACAGGGGGGAACACTGAAGCTTTCTTT
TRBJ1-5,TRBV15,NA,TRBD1,CATSRDGQGHQPQHF,TGTGCCACCAGCAGAGACGGACAGGGACATCAGCCCCAGCATTTT
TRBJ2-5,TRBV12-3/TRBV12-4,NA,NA,CASSFGETQYF,TGTGCCAGCAGTTTCGGGGAGACCCAGTACTTC
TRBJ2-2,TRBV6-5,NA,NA,CASGGGRTGELFF,TGTGCCAGCGGAGGCGGCCGGACCGGGGAGCTGTTTTTT
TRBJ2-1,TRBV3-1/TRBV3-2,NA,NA,CASSSNPNRVVYNEQFF,TGTGCCAGCAGCTCTAATCCCAACAGGGTCGTGTACAATGAGCAGTTCTTC
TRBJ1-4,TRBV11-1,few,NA,CASSAGGSNEKLFF,TGTGCCAGCAGCGCGGGAGGGTCGAATGAAAAACTGTTTTTT
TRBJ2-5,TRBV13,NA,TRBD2,CASSSTVQRGGKETQYF,TGTGCCAGCAGCTCCACGGTCCAGCGGGGGGGGAAAGAGACCCAGTACTTC
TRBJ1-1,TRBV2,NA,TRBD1,CASSYPGQKYLNTEAFF,TGTGCCAGCAGTTATCCGGGACAGAAATACCTGAACACTGAAGCTTTCTTT
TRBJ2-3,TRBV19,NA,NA,CASSSPAGGGTDTQYF,TGTGCCAGTAGTTCCCCAGCCGGAGGGGGCACAGATACGCAGTATTTT
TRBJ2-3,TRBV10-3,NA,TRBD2,CAITAGGQDTQYF,TGTGCCATCACGGCGGGGGGGCAAGATACGCAGTATTTT
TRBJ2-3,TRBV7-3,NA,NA,CASSLGGGRTDTQYF,TGTGCCAGCAGCTTAGGAGGGGGCAGGACAGATACGCAGTATTTT
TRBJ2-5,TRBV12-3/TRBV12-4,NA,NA,CASRGGKTQYF,TGTGCCAGCAGGGGAGGAAAGACCCAGTACTTC
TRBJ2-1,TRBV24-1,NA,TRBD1,CATSPSGGYNEQFF,TGTGCCACCAGTCCCTCAGGGGGCTACAATGAGCAGTTCTTC
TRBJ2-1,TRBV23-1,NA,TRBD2,CASSQASGGANNEQFF,TGCGCCAGCAGTCAAGCTAGCGGGGGGGCCAACAATGAGCAGTTCTTC